These T cell receptor beta chains were read from a single sample in a study of cytomegalovirus exposure and HLA in healthy donors. Method: immunoSEQ multiplex PCR; TCRdb's copy keeps in-frame clones and lacks some. The table lists roughly 93,000 clones, approximately 79% of them singletons, with approximately 1.8% in the top ten. The sequenced sample was PBMCs. Every receptor here comes from a male donor in good health and CMV-seronegative. CDR3s include the opening cysteine and the closing phenylalanine or tryptophan. The order of the fields is J gene, clone size, D gene, V gene, CDR3 DNA, CDR3 protein. D genes are given only for firm matches. Size is stated for part of the rows, as once, few or many counts, or as a class when the clone is expanded.

TRBJ2-7,NA,NA,TRBV6-6,TGTGCCAGCAGTTACTCATTTTCGCGCGAGCAGTACTTC,CASSYSFSREQYF
TRBJ2-7,few,TRBD1,TRBV29-1,TGCAGCGTTGAAACCCGAAATCCTGGGACAGCCTATACCTACGAGCAGTACTTC,CSVETRNPGTAYTYEQYF
TRBJ2-1,NA,NA,TRBV6-5,TGTGCCAGCAGGCAGAGGCAGGGTTCTTACAATGAGCAGTTCTTC,CASRQRQGSYNEQFF
TRBJ2-1,NA,NA,TRBV11-3,TGTGCCAGCAGCTACACGTCAGGGTTCAATGAGCAGTTCTTC,CASSYTSGFNEQFF
TRBJ2-7,NA,TRBD2,TRBV27,TGTGCCAGCAGTTTTGGAGCGGGAGATTACGAGCAGTACTTC,CASSFGAGDYEQYF
TRBJ2-4,NA,NA,TRBV13,TGTGCCAGCAGCTTATCCGAGGCCGGGGCCAAAAACATTCAGTACTTC,CASSLSEAGAKNIQYF
TRBJ2-3,NA,TRBD1,TRBV4-3,TGCGCCAGCAGCCAGACAGCAACAGGGGACGGCACAGATACGCAGTATTTT,CASSQTATGDGTDTQYF
TRBJ2-7,NA,NA,TRBV7-4,TGTGCCAGCAGCTACCGGACAGCTTTAAGGGTCTACGAGCAGTACTTC,CASSYRTALRVYEQYF
TRBJ2-5,NA,TRBD2,TRBV5-1,TGCGCCAGCAGCTCCAGACTAGCGGGAGTTGGAGAGACCCAGTACTTC,CASSSRLAGVGETQYF
TRBJ2-7,NA,TRBD1,TRBV29-1,TGCAGCGTTACTCTCCAGGGGGCGCAGAACGAGCAGTACTTC,CSVTLQGAQNEQYF
TRBJ2-7,NA,TRBD2,TRBV4-2,TGTGCCAGCAGCCCCTTTGGGGGTAGCGGGAGTTTCTGTGAGCAGTACTTC,CASSPFGGSGSFCEQYF
TRBJ2-1,NA,NA,TRBV6-6,TGTGCCAGCAGTTACCCCGGGAATGAGCAGTTCTTC,CASSYPGNEQFF
TRBJ2-3,NA,NA,TRBV7-2,TGTGCCAGCAGCACCTTGATGCGAAGCACAGATACGCAGTATTTT,CASSTLMRSTDTQYF
TRBJ2-2,NA,NA,TRBV5-1,TGCGCCAGCAGCCCTCGGACAGAGAGGAACACCGGGGAGCTGTTTTTT,CASSPRTERNTGELFF
TRBJ2-7,NA,TRBD1,TRBV30,TGTGCCTGGCTACCCCATCTGGGACAGGGGACCTACGAGCAGTACTTC,CAWLPHLGQGTYEQYF
TRBJ2-1,few,TRBD2,TRBV11-1,TGTGCCAGCAGCTTTGGGGGACTAGCACGTAATGAGCAGTTCTTC,CASSFGGLARNEQFF
TRBJ1-2,NA,NA,TRBV28,TGTGCCAGCAGTTACACAGGGTCGGGGCTTTATGGCTACACCTTC,CASSYTGSGLYGYTF
TRBJ1-2,NA,NA,TRBV11-1,TGTGCCAGCAGCTTAGATCGCGGCACATATGGCTACACCTTC,CASSLDRGTYGYTF
TRBJ1-1,NA,TRBD1,TRBV6-5,TGTGCCAGCAGTTACTCGACAGGGGTCACTGAAGCTTTCTTT,CASSYSTGVTEAFF
TRBJ2-3,NA,NA,TRBV27,TGTGCCAGCAGTTTCACTAGTCTTCCAGATACGCAGTATTTT,CASSFTSLPDTQYF
TRBJ2-5,few,NA,TRBV4-2,TGTGCCAGCAGCCCGACTAGTGGGGGGACCCAGTACTTC,CASSPTSGGTQYF
TRBJ1-5,NA,NA,TRBV19,TGTGCCAGTACCCGTCGGGGTGAAGGGCAGCCCCAGCATTTT,CASTRRGEGQPQHF
TRBJ2-5,NA,NA,TRBV5-1,TGCGCCAGCCAAACCCGCCCCGGACCAGGGGCCTGGGAGACCCAGTACTTC,CASQTRPGPGAWETQYF